The 31 T cell receptor beta chains presented below share a single source sample, sequenced in a study of cytomegalovirus exposure and HLA in healthy donors (dated by TCRdb to about 2017). The method was the immunoSEQ multiplex PCR assay. A mixture of 60 forward primers for TCR Vbeta segments and 13 reverse primers for TCR Jbeta segments was used in the multiplex PCR. The immuneACCESS repertoire file appears here via TCRdb, limited to in-frame rearrangements. These files lack a portion of the clones; in checked studies, under half of the deficit traces to unresolved V genes, and the cause of the others is not known. The sample table holds 170,000 or so clones, of which about 84% were seen once. The ten biggest clones cover around 5% of the sample. Sequenced: PBMCs. The receptors were gathered from a young man in good health and CMV-seronegative.

The J gene is TRBJ2-7, the V gene TRBV19; D may be TRBD2 (5 bases). With 7 bases removed from V and 4 bases from J, the gap between germline ends came to 17 bases. Germline V CDR1 and CDR2: LNHDA, SQIVND (reference sequence). This CDR3 region has 14 residues. CDR3: CASNPGTKFYEQYF. In nucleotides, the CDR3 is TGTGCCAGTAATCCGGGAACTAAATTTTACGAGCAGTACTTC.

The chain combines TRBV7-9 with TRBJ1-2; tentative D call: TRBD1 (6 bases). The CDR3 spans 16 residues. Germline lookup yields CDR1 SEHNR and CDR2 FQNEAQ (reference sequence). V dropped 2 bases and J dropped 3 bases, with 16 bases sitting between them. CDR3 sequence reads: CASSLKSGRGDYGYTF. Written as DNA, the CDR3 is TGTGCCAGCAGCTTAAAGTCGGGCAGGGGCGACTATGGCTACACCTTC. The full variable domain, in which reference TRBV7-9 and TRBJ1-2 provide the parts outside the CDR3, is DTGVSQNPRHKITKRGQNVTFRCDPISEHNRLYWYRQTLGQGPEFLTYFQNEAQLEKSRLLSDRFSAERPKGSFSTLEIQRTEQGDSAMYLCASSLKSGRGDYGYTFGSGTRLTVV.

In this sample, this clone turned up once. One end of the junction does not line up with germline, which may come from a read error. The chain links TRBV5-6 to TRBJ1-6; D is possibly TRBD1 (5 bases). Germline CDR1 reads SGHDT; CDR2 reads YYEEEE. This CDR3 comprises 14 residues. CDR3 sequence: CASSAQVFNSPPHF. CDR3 DNA sequence: TGTGCCAGCAGCGCACAGGTCTTCAATTCACCCCCCCACTTT.

This sequence joins TRBV5-4 and TRBJ1-1, with a weak D call TRBD1 (5 bases). V gave up 7 bases and J gave up 1 base, with 11 bases separating them. This CDR3 region has 13 residues. Germline V gene lookup returns CDR1 SGHNT and CDR2 YYREEE (reference sequence). The CDR3: CASGRGANTEAFF. CDR3 DNA: TGTGCCAGCGGAAGGGGCGCGAACACTGAAGCTTTCTTT.

J is TRBJ2-4 and V is TRBV27; perhaps TRBD2 as D (5 bases). Between the trimmed V and J ends, which lost 7 bases and 0 bases, there was a span of 13 bases. Looked up from germline, CDR1 is MNHEY and CDR2 is SMNVEV (reference sequence). The CDR3 has 15 amino acids. Here the CDR3 DNA reads TGTGCCAGCACTTCACCTGGACTAGCCAAAAACATTCAGTACTTC. The encoded protein is CASTSPGLAKNIQYF.

This chain uses TRBV7-9 with TRBJ1-6; possibly TRBD1 for D (5 bases). CDR1 is SEHNR, CDR2 FQNEAQ, per germline (reference sequence). CDR3 length: 15 amino acids. The V end was cut by 1 base, the J end by 4 bases, with 8 bases between. The DNA of the CDR3 is TGTGCCAGCAGCTTAGGTGCAGGGTATAATTCACCCCTCCACTTT. Its translation is CASSLGAGYNSPLHF.

The V and J genes are TRBV4-2 and TRBJ2-5; 11 nucleotides align to TRBD2. The ends lost 1 base at V and 2 bases at J; junction bases unmatched: 6. This CDR3 contains 17 residues. CDR1 is LGHNA and CDR2 is YNFKEQ in the germline V gene. The CDR3: CASSQVMASGGQETQYF. For the CDR3, the DNA is TGTGCCAGCAGCCAAGTAATGGCTAGCGGGGGGCAAGAGACCCAGTACTTC.

The chain is built from TRBV19 and TRBJ2-3, with 9 bases that match TRBD1. V trimming: 4 bases; J trimming: 8 bases; junction bases outside the gene matches: 4. CDR1 and CDR2 from the germline V gene are LNHDA and SQIVND (reference sequence). This CDR3 has 13 amino acids. CDR3 region: CASSNRGLGTQYF. CDR3 DNA sequence: TGTGCCAGTAGTAACAGGGGGCTCGGTACGCAGTATTTT.

The J gene is TRBJ1-4, the V gene TRBV7-9; D is possibly TRBD1 (6 bases). This CDR3 has 15 residues. Trimming took off 5 bases at V and 8 bases at J, with 18 bases between the two ends. Germline values: CDR1 SEHNR, CDR2 FQNEAQ (reference sequence). The CDR3 region has the DNA TGTGCCAGCAGCGAACTCACAGGGCCGCGGGAAAAACTGTTTTTT. This gives the protein CASSELTGPREKLFF.

The chain employs TRBV7-9 and TRBJ2-3; a weak D match, TRBD2 (5 bases). This CDR3 has 13 amino acids. The V end was cut by 3 bases, the J end by 6 bases, with 10 bases between. Per germline, CDR1 SEHNR and CDR2 FQNEAQ (reference sequence). This CDR3 is CASSFPPGDTQYF. Here the CDR3 DNA reads TGTGCCAGCAGCTTCCCCCCGGGGGATACGCAGTATTTT.

V is TRBV4-1 and J is TRBJ2-1; the D is unclear. Trimming took off 2 bases at V and 8 bases at J, with 13 bases between the two ends. The CDR3 totals 14 residues. Germline V gene data show CDR1 as MGHRA and CDR2 as YSYEKL. As DNA, the CDR3 is TGCGCCAGCAGCCAACCCGGTATGGTAGATGAGCAGTTCTTC. Protein sequence: CASSQPGMVDEQFF.

This clone was observed once. The chain has TRBV4-2 and TRBJ1-1; D is uncertain. Germline values: CDR1 LGHNA, CDR2 YNFKEQ. This CDR3 has 13 residues. The V and J ends lost 0 bases and 5 bases respectively, with 7 bases between them. CDR3 residues: CASSQELRTEAFF. For the CDR3, the DNA is TGTGCCAGCAGCCAAGAGTTGCGTACTGAAGCTTTCTTT.

This chain joins TRBV5-1 and TRBJ2-5; 7 nucleotides align to TRBD1. Germline values: CDR1 SGHRS, CDR2 YFSETQ. V shed 6 bases, J shed 2 bases, and the junction held 7 bases outside the gene matches. This CDR3 is 14 amino acids long. The CDR3 sequence: CASTHRGRQETQYF. CDR3 DNA sequence: TGCGCCAGCACCCACAGGGGAAGGCAAGAGACCCAGTACTTC.

Comment on this clone: The same CDR3 arises from other DNA sequences in this sample as well. The J gene is TRBJ2-3, the V gene TRBV15; D unresolved. There are 13 residues in the CDR3. Trimming removed 0 bases at V and 4 bases at J, with 5 bases between. In germline, CDR1 is LNHNV, CDR2 YYDKDF (reference sequence). This CDR3 reads CATSRDPADTQYF. DNA of the CDR3: TGTGCCACCAGCAGAGACCCCGCAGATACGCAGTATTTT. The full variable domain, rest sourced from reference TRBV15 and TRBJ2-3, is DAMVIQNPRYQVTQFGKPVTLSCSQTLNHNVMYWYQQKSSQAPKLLFHYYDKDFNNEADTPDNFQSRRPNTSFCFLDIRSPGLGDTAMYLCATSRDPADTQYFGPGTRLTVL.

This chain uses TRBV30 with TRBJ2-5, with 9 bases matching TRBD2. Germline V CDR1 and CDR2: GTSNPN, SVGIG (reference sequence). Trimming removed 4 bases from V and 4 bases from J; junction bases left unmatched: 7. The CDR3 loop spans 14 amino acids. CDR3 amino acids: CAWNSGSSRETQYF. The DNA for the CDR3 is TGTGCCTGGAATAGCGGGAGCTCCCGAGAGACCCAGTACTTC.

This clone was recorded once. The V and J genes are TRBV11-2 and TRBJ1-5, with 8 bases fitting TRBD1. The CDR3 is 15 residues long. Germline trimming cut 1 base from V and 7 bases from J; bases unmatched to any gene: 6. Germline V gene lookup returns CDR1 SGHAT and CDR2 FQNNGV. The CDR3 spells CASSLGDRGEQPQHF. The CDR3 DNA sequence: TGTGCCAGCAGCTTAGGAGACAGGGGCGAGCAGCCCCAGCATTTT.

This clone was observed once. The V and J genes are TRBV25-1 and TRBJ2-1; maybe TRBD2 (6 bases). The CDR3 is 16 amino acids. V was shortened by 3 bases and J by 2 bases, with 14 bases between the two germline ends. The germline CDR1 and CDR2 sequences are MGHDK and SYGVNS. The CDR3 is CASSDPKRAPYNEQFF. CDR3 coding DNA: TGTGCCAGCAGTGACCCCAAGCGGGCCCCCTACAATGAGCAGTTCTTC.

The J gene is TRBJ2-5, the V gene TRBV12-5, with a weak D call TRBD2 (7 bases). V was shortened by 6 bases and J by 5 bases, with 22 bases between the two germline ends. The germline CDR1 and CDR2 sequences are LGHNT and FRNRAP. The CDR3 has 16 amino acids. DNA for the CDR3: TGTGCTAGTGGCCCACGGGGCGGGGGCCCTTGGGAGACCCAGTACTTC. Protein: CASGPRGGGPWETQYF.

This clone was picked up a small number of times. The gene calls are TRBV5-6 and TRBJ1-1; D is ambiguous. Germline-derived CDR1 and CDR2 are SGHDT and YYEEEE. This CDR3 is 12 amino acids long. The ends were cut back, 5 bases at V and 10 bases at J, with 15 bases in the middle. CDR3 in amino acids: CASSRPPRGAFF. In DNA form, the CDR3 reads TGTGCCAGCAGTAGGCCACCCCGGGGAGCTTTCTTT. The variable domain in full, with the rest retrieved from reference TRBV5-6 and TRBJ1-1, is DAGVTQSPTHLIKTRGQQVTLRCSPKSGHDTVSWYQQALGQGPQFIFQYYEEEERQRGNFPDRFSGHQFPNYSSELNVNALLLGDSALYLCASSRPPRGAFFGQGTRLTVV.

This clone appeared a few times. V is TRBV19 and J is TRBJ1-6; perhaps TRBD1 as D (5 bases). The CDR3 totals 12 residues. The germline V gene encodes CDR1 LNHDA and CDR2 SQIVND (reference sequence). The germline V and J ends were trimmed by 9 bases and 6 bases, with 9 bases remaining between them. The CDR3 DNA reads as TGTGCCAGCAGCGGGACTAATTCACCCCTCCACTTT. Its protein is CASSGTNSPLHF.

V is TRBV5-8 and J is TRBJ2-5, with TRBD2 identical over 8 bases. The V segment lost 0 bases and the J segment 2 bases; nucleotides outside the gene matches: 9. There are 17 residues in the CDR3. Germline CDR1 reads SGHTS; CDR2 reads YDEGEE. The CDR3 DNA sequence: TGTGCCAGCAGCTTGGCCGGGTCTAGCGGGTCACAAGAGACCCAGTACTTC. This encodes CASSLAGSSGSQETQYF.

The DNA of the CDR3 is TGTGCCAGCAGCTGCAGGGGGTGTGAGACCCAGTACTTC. This sequence encodes CASSCRGCETQYF. The V gene is TRBV7-8, the J gene TRBJ2-5, with TRBD1 matching over 7 bases. Germline CDR1 is SGHVS and CDR2 is FQNEAQ. This CDR3 is 13 amino acids long. Trimming cost V 4 bases and J 5 bases; bases outside gene matches: 4.

The chain joins TRBV7-8 to TRBJ1-1, with unresolved D. V was clipped by 2 bases and J by 3 bases, with 16 bases between them. CDR1 is SGHVS and CDR2 is FQNEAQ in the germline V gene. This CDR3 has 16 amino acids. CDR3 sequence (DNA): TGTGCCAGCAGCTTATCGGGGAATTCTTGGGACACTGAAGCTTTCTTT. This encodes CASSLSGNSWDTEAFF. Variable domain in full (rest from reference TRBV7-8 and TRBJ1-1): GAGVSQSPRYKVAKRGQDVALRCDPISGHVSLFWYQQALGQGPEFLTYFQNEAQLDKSGLPSDRFFAERPEGSVSTLKIQRTQQEDSAVYLCASSLSGNSWDTEAFFGQGTRLTVV.

This chain joins TRBV7-9 and TRBJ2-1; 10 positions match TRBD2. The CDR3 runs to 16 residues. Unmatched junction bases numbered 7, after V lost 2 bases and J lost 6 bases. Germline CDR1 SEHNR, CDR2 FQNEAQ (reference sequence). For the CDR3, the DNA is TGTGCCAGCAGCTTAAACAGCGGGAGGGATTTCAATGAGCAGTTCTTC. This encodes CASSLNSGRDFNEQFF.

Points on this clone: The junction does not match germline at one end; this may be a read error. The chain employs TRBV7-9 and TRBJ2-1, with 11 bases lining up with TRBD2. In germline, CDR1 is SEHNR, CDR2 FQNEAQ (reference sequence). The CDR3 contains 15 residues. Written as DNA, the CDR3 is TGTTCCAGCAGCCCGCCCGGGACTAGCGGCAATGAGCAGTTCTTC. Its protein product is CSSSPPGTSGNEQFF.

V is TRBV9 and J is TRBJ2-2; a weak D match, TRBD1 (6 bases). In germline, CDR1 is SGDLS, CDR2 YYNGEE. V was trimmed by 2 bases and J by 3 bases, leaving 8 bases between them. There are 14 residues in the CDR3. The CDR3 bases are TGTGCCAGCAGCGTCGACAGGTACACCGGGGAGCTGTTTTTT. Amino acids: CASSVDRYTGELFF.

The CDR3 here is CASSLGGGFDEQYF. CDR3 in DNA: TGTGCCAGCAGCTTAGGGGGAGGGTTCGACGAGCAGTACTTC. The chain links TRBV7-9 to TRBJ2-5, with TRBD2 matching over 7 bases. The J call may be mistaken, given a closer DNA end match to TRBJ2-7. The CDR3 spans 14 residues. Germline CDR1 and CDR2: SEHNR and FQNEAQ (reference sequence).

Turning to this clone: Sequence at one end of the junction differs from germline and may be a read error. The chain recombines TRBV7-9 with TRBJ1-2; 7 bases line up with TRBD1. The CDR3 is 15 residues long. Germline V gene sequence: CDR1 SEHNR, CDR2 FQNEAQ (reference sequence). The CDR3 reads CSSRPRDSRWDGYTF. The CDR3 nucleotides are TGTTCCAGCAGACCGCGGGACAGCCGCTGGGATGGCTACACCTTC.

The chain recombines TRBV29-1 with TRBJ1-2; D uncertain. The V end was cut by 0 bases, the J end by 4 bases, with 9 bases between. CDR1 is SQVTM, CDR2 ANQGSEA, per germline. This CDR3 has 13 residues. This CDR3 is CSVEEEQIYGYTF. CDR3 DNA sequence: TGCAGCGTTGAAGAGGAACAGATCTATGGCTACACCTTC.

The rearrangement joins TRBV19 to TRBJ1-5, with D uncertain. The V end lost 9 bases, the J end lost 7 bases, and 13 bases lay between the germline ends. This CDR3 region has 12 residues. The germline CDR1 and CDR2 sequences are LNHDA and SQIVND (reference sequence). This chain's CDR3 is CASSLGEQPQHF. In DNA, the CDR3 is TGTGCCAGCAGTTTGGGAGAGCAGCCCCAGCATTTT.

With respect to this clone: The junction shows a germline mismatch at one end, possibly a read error. V gene TRBV7-9 combines with J gene TRBJ2-2, with D maybe TRBD1 (5 bases). The length of the CDR3 is 12 residues. The germline V gene has CDR1 SEHNR and CDR2 FQNEAQ (reference sequence). The CDR3 sequence: CSSSSTAGELFF. In DNA form, the CDR3 reads TGTTCCAGCAGCTCGACAGCCGGGGAGCTGTTTTTT. The full variable domain, with the rest looked up from reference TRBV7-9 and TRBJ2-2, is DTGVSQNPRHKITKRGQNVTFRCDPISEHNRLYWYRQTLGQGPEFLTYFQNEAQLEKSRLLSDRFSAERPKGSFSTLEIQRTEQGDSAMYLCSSSSTAGELFFGEGSRLTVL.